This entry lists 15 T cell receptor beta chains sequenced from one sample in a study of cytotoxic CD8 clonotypes in ibrutinib-treated CLL. Libraries were prepared by immunoSEQ multiplex PCR; TCRdb keeps only in-frame clonotypes and omits some of them. The sample lists around 300,000 clones, around four fifths occurring once. Material: PBMCs, obtained before ibrutinib treatment. These receptor sequences come from a human donor with chronic lymphocytic leukemia.

The genes are TRBV7-2 and TRBJ2-2; D is undetermined. This CDR3 has 15 amino acids. The V end lost 1 base, the J end lost 3 bases, and 9 bases lay between the germline ends. Looked up from germline, CDR1 is SGHTA and CDR2 is FQGNSA. CDR3 coding DNA: TGTGCCAGCAGCTTAGGAACGGTATACACCGGGGAGCTGTTTTTT. This encodes CASSLGTVYTGELFF.

The chain combines TRBV4-2 with TRBJ2-7, with 10 bases identical to TRBD1. The CDR3 is 15 amino acids. Germline V CDR1 and CDR2: LGHNA, YNFKEQ. V gave up 3 bases and J gave up 4 bases; unmatched junction bases: 6. CDR3 DNA: TGTGCCAGCAGCCAGAGACAGGGGGCCGGGTACGAGCAGTACTTC. It encodes CASSQRQGAGYEQYF.

The rearrangement uses TRBV9 and TRBJ2-7; TRBD2 agrees at 8 bases. Germline values: CDR1 SGDLS, CDR2 YYNGEE. After removal of 3 bases from V and 4 bases from J, the junction contained 12 bases not matched to a gene. CDR3 size: 16 residues. CDR3 sequence: CASSANPTSGTYEQYF. CDR3 DNA sequence: TGTGCCAGCAGCGCAAATCCTACTAGCGGTACGTACGAGCAGTACTTC.

The rearrangement joins TRBV29-1 to TRBJ1-2; D may be TRBD1 (6 bases). V lost 0 bases and J lost 8, with 13 bases in between. Germline V gene sequence: CDR1 SQVTM, CDR2 ANQGSEA. This CDR3 is 13 amino acids long. CDR3 nucleotide sequence: TGCAGCGTTGAAGATCAGGGGTCTCAAGGCTACACCTTC. It yields the protein CSVEDQGSQGYTF. Based on the CDR3 plus reference TRBV29-1 and TRBJ1-2, the full variable domain is SAVISQKPSRDICQRGTSLTIQCQVDSQVTMMFWYRQQPGQSLTLIATANQGSEATYESGFVIDKFPISRPNLTFSTLTVSNMSPEDSSIYLCSVEDQGSQGYTFGSGTRLTVV.

The genes are TRBV27 and TRBJ2-1; weak D call: TRBD2 (5 bases). CDR1 and CDR2 (germline): MNHEY, SMNVEV (reference sequence). The CDR3 consists of 15 residues. V was shortened by 3 bases and J by 4 bases, with 13 bases between the two germline ends. For the CDR3, the DNA is TGTGCCAGCAGTTTGGCGGGTTCGTCATACAATGAGCAGTTCTTC. Translated, it gives CASSLAGSSYNEQFF.

This chain links TRBV5-4 with TRBJ2-1; the D gene is possibly TRBD2 (5 bases). This CDR3 has 17 amino acids. CDR1 SGHNT and CDR2 YYREEE come from the germline V gene (reference sequence). Trimming took 4 bases from V and 3 from J, leaving 20 bases between them. The CDR3 spells CASSGGPGGRDYNEQFF. CDR3 in DNA: TGTGCCAGCAGCGGTGGGCCAGGTGGGAGAGACTACAATGAGCAGTTCTTC.

The chain joins TRBV9 to TRBJ2-3; 12 positions match TRBD2. The CDR3 has 16 amino acids. The V and J ends lost 4 bases and 0 bases, in that order; junction bases with no gene match: 3. Germline V CDR1 and CDR2: SGDLS, YYNGEE. CDR3 residues: CASSPGLAGSTDTQYF. In DNA form, the CDR3 reads TGTGCCAGCAGCCCAGGACTAGCGGGAAGCACAGATACGCAGTATTTT.

The V gene is TRBV27, the J gene TRBJ2-4, with D perhaps TRBD1 (5 bases). The germline gives CDR1 MNHEY, CDR2 SMNVEV (reference sequence). V was trimmed by 1 base and J by 2 bases, leaving 9 bases between them. The CDR3 runs to 15 residues. CDR3 region: CASSLFWGSKNIQYF. The CDR3 nucleotides are TGTGCCAGCAGTTTATTTTGGGGCTCCAAAAACATTCAGTACTTC.

The DNA of the CDR3 is TGTGCCAGCAGTCCCCCCCCTCCTTCCGAGCAGTACTTC. As protein: CASSPPPPSEQYF. The chain carries TRBV28 and TRBJ2-7; D is unresolved. CDR1 and CDR2 (germline): MDHEN, SYDVKM. V lost 5 bases and J 6 bases, leaving 14 bases between the germline ends. The CDR3 totals 13 residues.

The chain uses TRBV4-1 and TRBJ2-1, with 8 nucleotides matching TRBD2. The CDR3 has 16 residues. V shed 1 base and J 1 base; nucleotides not matched to a gene: 3. Per germline, CDR1 MGHRA and CDR2 YSYEKL. CDR3 sequence reads: CASSQGTSGSYNEQFF. The CDR3 DNA is TGCGCCAGCAGCCAAGGTACTAGCGGTTCCTACAATGAGCAGTTCTTC.

V is TRBV4-3 and J is TRBJ2-6; possibly TRBD1 or TRBD2 for D (5 bases each). The CDR3 runs 17 residues. The germline CDR1 and CDR2 sequences are LGHNA and YSLEER. Trimming cost V 1 base and J 4 bases, with 14 bases left between them. CDR3 sequence: CASSQVHGTPGANVLTF. The CDR3 DNA sequence: TGCGCCAGCAGCCAAGTTCACGGGACCCCCGGGGCCAACGTCCTGACTTTC.

This chain uses TRBV7-9 with TRBJ2-7, with TRBD1 matching over 10 bases. The CDR3 covers 16 residues. The V and J ends lost 4 bases and 0 bases, in that order; junction bases with no gene match: 6. Germline values: CDR1 SEHNR, CDR2 FQNEAQ (reference sequence). The CDR3 is CASSSDRGTDSYEQYF. CDR3 coding DNA: TGTGCCAGCAGCTCGGACAGGGGGACGGACTCCTACGAGCAGTACTTC.

A few counts support this clone. V is TRBV2 and J is TRBJ2-7; D ambiguous. Trimming shortened V by 5 bases and J by 4 bases, and 15 bases separated the two germline ends. The CDR3 is made up of 14 amino acids. CDR1 is SNHLY and CDR2 is FYNNEI in the germline V gene. As DNA, the CDR3 is TGTGCCAGCAGTCGAACCGGACCGCGTTACGAGCAGTACTTC. It yields the protein CASSRTGPRYEQYF.

This clone has just a few counts. This rearrangement joins TRBV2 to TRBJ1-5; no clear D gene. CDR1 and CDR2 from the germline V gene are SNHLY and FYNNEI. V was pared by 7 bases and J by 3 bases, with 10 bases between. CDR3 size: 13 residues. DNA of the CDR3: TGTGCCAGCACTGGGCCGTTCAATCAGCCCCAGCATTTT. Translation gives CASTGPFNQPQHF.

The J gene is TRBJ2-1, the V gene TRBV30; TRBD1 aligns across 9 bases. The J segment lost 3 bases and the V segment lost 8 bases, leaving 5 bases of the junction unmatched. CDR1 and CDR2 (germline): GTSNPN, SVGIG (reference sequence). The CDR3 spans 13 residues. The CDR3 region has the DNA TGTGCCGGAAACAGGGGGCTCTACAATGAGCAGTTCTTC. Its protein product is CAGNRGLYNEQFF.